Detailed here is one T cell receptor beta chain. The CDR3 consists of 16 residues. Trimming at V came to 3 bases and at J to 2 bases, leaving 8 bases not matched to a gene. Germline CDR1 reads LGHNA; CDR2 reads YSLEER. As processed by the authors: Estimation of nucleated cell counts was performed using reference gene primer amplification. The repertoire was sequenced with immunoSEQ multiplex PCR; TCRdb's copy has only in-frame clones and lacks some. V, J and clone size reflect that table, while D and trimming were determined from the DNA. The sample yields 75,000 to 90,000 clones, about nine tenths seen once. This sample is part of a study of blood T cell repertoires in COVID-19. Study-level background: Researchers got acute and convalescent COVID-19 samples from the United States, Italy and Spain. T cells, B-cell-depleted T cells, or PBMCs provided the cDNA or gDNA that served as material.

The Seattle patients joined while their infection was active and were tracked longitudinally afterward. The rearrangement uses TRBV4-3 and TRBJ1-1, with 8 positions matching TRBD1. Sequencing was done on a sample of peripheral blood. The receptor was isolated from a man younger than 35 with COVID-19, enrolled during active disease. CDR3 nucleotide sequence: TGCGCCAGCAGCCATGGACAGGGCACAACCAACACTGAAGCTTTCTTT. Translating it yields CASSHGQGTTNTEAFF.